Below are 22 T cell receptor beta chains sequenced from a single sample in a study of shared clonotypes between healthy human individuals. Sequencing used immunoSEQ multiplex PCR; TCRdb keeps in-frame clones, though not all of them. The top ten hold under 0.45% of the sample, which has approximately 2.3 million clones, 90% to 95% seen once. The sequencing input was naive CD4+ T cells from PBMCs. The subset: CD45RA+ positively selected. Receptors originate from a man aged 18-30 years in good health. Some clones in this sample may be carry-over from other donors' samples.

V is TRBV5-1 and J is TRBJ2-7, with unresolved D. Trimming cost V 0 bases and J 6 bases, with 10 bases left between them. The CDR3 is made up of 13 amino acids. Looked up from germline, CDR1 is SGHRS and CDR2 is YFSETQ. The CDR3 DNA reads TGCGCCAGCAGCTTGGACTTCTACCGCGAGCAGTACTTC. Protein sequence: CASSLDFYREQYF.

The CDR3 region has the DNA TGTGCCTGGAGTGTTCACCTTGGAGGGGCCTGGTACACCTTC. It translates to CAWSVHLGGAWYTF. The chain employs TRBV30 and TRBJ1-2, with a possible D match to TRBD1 (5 bases). The V and J ends lost 0 bases and 11 bases respectively, with 19 bases between them. The germline CDR1 and CDR2 sequences are GTSNPN and SVGIG (reference sequence). CDR3 size: 14 residues.

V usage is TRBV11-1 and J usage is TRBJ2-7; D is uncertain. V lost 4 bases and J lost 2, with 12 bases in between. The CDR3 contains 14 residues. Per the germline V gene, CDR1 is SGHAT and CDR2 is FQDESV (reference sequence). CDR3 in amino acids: CASSSPRRAYEQYF. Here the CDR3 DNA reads TGTGCCAGCAGCTCGCCCAGGCGAGCCTACGAGCAGTACTTC.

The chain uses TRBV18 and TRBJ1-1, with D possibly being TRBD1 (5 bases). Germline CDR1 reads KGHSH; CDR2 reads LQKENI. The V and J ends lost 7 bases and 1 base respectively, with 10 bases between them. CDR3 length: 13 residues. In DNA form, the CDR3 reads TGTGCCAGCTACCTCGGACAGAACACTGAAGCTTTCTTT. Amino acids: CASYLGQNTEAFF.

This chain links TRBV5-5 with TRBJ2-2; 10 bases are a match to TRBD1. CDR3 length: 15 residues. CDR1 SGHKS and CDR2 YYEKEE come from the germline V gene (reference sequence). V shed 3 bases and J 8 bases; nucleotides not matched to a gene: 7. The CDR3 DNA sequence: TGTGCCAGCAGCTCACCGGGACAGGGGTCGGGGGAGCTGTTTTTT. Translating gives CASSSPGQGSGELFF. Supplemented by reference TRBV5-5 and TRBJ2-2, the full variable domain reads DAGVTQSPTHLIKTRGQQVTLRCSPISGHKSVSWYQQVLGQGPQFIFQYYEKEERGRGNFPDRFSARQFPNYSSELNVNALLLGDSALYLCASSSPGQGSGELFFGEGSRLTVL.

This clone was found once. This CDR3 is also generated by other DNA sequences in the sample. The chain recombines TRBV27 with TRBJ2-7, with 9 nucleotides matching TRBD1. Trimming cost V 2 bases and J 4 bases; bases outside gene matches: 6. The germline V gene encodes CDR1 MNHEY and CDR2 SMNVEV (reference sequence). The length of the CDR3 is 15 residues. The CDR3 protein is CASSLGTGGLYEQYF. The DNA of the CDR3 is TGTGCCAGCAGTTTAGGAACAGGGGGCCTTTACGAGCAGTACTTC.

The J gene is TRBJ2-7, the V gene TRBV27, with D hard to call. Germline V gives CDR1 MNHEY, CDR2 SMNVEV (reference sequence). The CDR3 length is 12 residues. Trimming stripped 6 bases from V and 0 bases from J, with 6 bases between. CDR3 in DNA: TGTGCCAGCAGGGATTTCTCCTACGAGCAGTACTTC. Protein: CASRDFSYEQYF.

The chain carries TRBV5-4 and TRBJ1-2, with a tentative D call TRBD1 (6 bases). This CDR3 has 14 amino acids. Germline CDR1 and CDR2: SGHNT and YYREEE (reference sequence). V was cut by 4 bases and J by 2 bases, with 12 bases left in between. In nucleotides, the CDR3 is TGTGCCAGCAGCCCCTCAGGGGCAAACTATGGCTACACCTTC. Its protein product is CASSPSGANYGYTF.

CDR3 region: CASSPLAGALSEQFF. For the CDR3, the DNA is TGTGCCAGCTCACCATTAGCGGGAGCTCTCAGTGAGCAGTTCTTC. The chain couples TRBV18 to TRBJ2-1, with 9 bases that match TRBD2. Losses at the gene ends were 2 bases for V and 9 bases for J; bases not matched to a gene: 8. CDR1 is KGHSH, CDR2 LQKENI, per germline. There are 15 residues in the CDR3.

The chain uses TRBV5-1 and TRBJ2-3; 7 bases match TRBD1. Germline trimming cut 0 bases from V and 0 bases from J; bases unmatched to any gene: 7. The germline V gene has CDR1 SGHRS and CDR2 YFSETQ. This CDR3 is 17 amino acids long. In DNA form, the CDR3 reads TGCGCCAGCAGCTTGGTCCCTGACAGGGTTAGCACAGATACGCAGTATTTT. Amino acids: CASSLVPDRVSTDTQYF. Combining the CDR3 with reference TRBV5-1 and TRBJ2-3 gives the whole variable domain KAGVTQTPRYLIKTRGQQVTLSCSPISGHRSVSWYQQTPGQGLQFLFEYFSETQRNKGNFPGRFSGRQFSNSRSEMNVSTLELGDSALYLCASSLVPDRVSTDTQYFGPGTRLTVL.

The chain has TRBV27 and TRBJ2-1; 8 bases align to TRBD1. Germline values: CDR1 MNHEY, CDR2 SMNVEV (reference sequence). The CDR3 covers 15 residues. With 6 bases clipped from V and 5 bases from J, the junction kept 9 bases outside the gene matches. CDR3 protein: CASRGAGGNHNEQFF. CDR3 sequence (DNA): TGTGCCAGCAGGGGGGCAGGGGGCAACCACAATGAGCAGTTCTTC.

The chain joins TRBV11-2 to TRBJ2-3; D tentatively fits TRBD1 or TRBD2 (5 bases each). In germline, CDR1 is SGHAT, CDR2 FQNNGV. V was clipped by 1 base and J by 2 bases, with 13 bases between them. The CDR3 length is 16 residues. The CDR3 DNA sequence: TGTGCCAGCAGCTTAGTTCTAGGGGAGCTCACAGATACGCAGTATTTT. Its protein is CASSLVLGELTDTQYF.

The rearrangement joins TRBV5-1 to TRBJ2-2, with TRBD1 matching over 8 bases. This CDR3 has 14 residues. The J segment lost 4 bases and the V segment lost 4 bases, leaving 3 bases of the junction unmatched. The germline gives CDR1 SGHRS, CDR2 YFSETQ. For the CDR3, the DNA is TGCGCCAGCAGCGTGGGACAGGCCACCGGGGAGCTGTTTTTT. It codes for CASSVGQATGELFF.

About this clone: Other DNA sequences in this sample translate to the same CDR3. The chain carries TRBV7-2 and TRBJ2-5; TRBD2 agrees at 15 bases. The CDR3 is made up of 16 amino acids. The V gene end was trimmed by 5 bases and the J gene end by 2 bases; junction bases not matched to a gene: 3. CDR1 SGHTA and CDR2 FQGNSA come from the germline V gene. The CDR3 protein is CASSPGLAGGQETQYF. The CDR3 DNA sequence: TGTGCCAGCAGCCCGGGACTAGCGGGAGGACAAGAGACCCAGTACTTC.

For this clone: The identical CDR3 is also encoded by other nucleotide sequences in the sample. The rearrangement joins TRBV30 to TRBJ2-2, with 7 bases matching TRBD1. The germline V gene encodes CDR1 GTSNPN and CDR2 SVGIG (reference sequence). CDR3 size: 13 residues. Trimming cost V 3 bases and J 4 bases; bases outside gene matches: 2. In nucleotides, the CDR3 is TGTGCCTGGAGCCGACAGGGCACCGGGGAGCTGTTTTTT. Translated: CAWSRQGTGELFF.

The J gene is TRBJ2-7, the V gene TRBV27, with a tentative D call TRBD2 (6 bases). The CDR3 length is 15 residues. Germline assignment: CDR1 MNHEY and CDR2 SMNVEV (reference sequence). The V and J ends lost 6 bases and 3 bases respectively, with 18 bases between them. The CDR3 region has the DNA TGTGCCAGCAGACTCCTGACCTCGGGGGTCTACGAGCAGTACTTC. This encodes CASRLLTSGVYEQYF.

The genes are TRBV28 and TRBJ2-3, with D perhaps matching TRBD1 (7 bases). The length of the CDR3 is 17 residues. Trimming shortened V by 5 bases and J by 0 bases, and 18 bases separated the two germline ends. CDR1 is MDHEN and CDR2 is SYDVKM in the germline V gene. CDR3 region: CASSPGGLGASTDTQYF. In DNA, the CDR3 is TGTGCCAGCAGTCCAGGGGGGTTGGGGGCTAGCACAGATACGCAGTATTTT.

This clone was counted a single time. The CDR3 DNA reads as TGTGCCAGCTCACCACCCACGGGACAGGGTGATCAGCCCCAGCATTTT. Encoded protein: CASSPPTGQGDQPQHF. The chain uses TRBV18 and TRBJ1-5, with 9 bases that match TRBD1. CDR1 and CDR2 from the germline V gene are KGHSH and LQKENI. J gave up 5 bases and V 0 bases, and 5 bases lay outside the gene matches. This CDR3 has 16 residues.

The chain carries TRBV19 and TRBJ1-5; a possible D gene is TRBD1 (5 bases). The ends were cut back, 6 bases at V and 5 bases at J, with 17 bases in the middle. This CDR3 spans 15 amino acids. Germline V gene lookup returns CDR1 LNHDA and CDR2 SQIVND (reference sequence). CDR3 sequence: CASRSWGGTDQPQHF. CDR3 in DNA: TGTGCCAGTAGATCTTGGGGGGGAACGGATCAGCCCCAGCATTTT.

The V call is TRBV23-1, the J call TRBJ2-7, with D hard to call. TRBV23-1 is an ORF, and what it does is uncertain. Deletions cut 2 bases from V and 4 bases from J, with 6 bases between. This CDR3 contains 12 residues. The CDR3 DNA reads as TGCGCCAGCAGTCAAGGGGTTTACGAGCAGTACTTC. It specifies CASSQGVYEQYF.

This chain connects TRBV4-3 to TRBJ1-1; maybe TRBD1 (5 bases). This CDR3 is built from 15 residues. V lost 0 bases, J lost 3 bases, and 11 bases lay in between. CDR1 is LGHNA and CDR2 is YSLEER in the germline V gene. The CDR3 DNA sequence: TGCGCCAGCAGCCAAGATCGATCAGGGCACACTGAAGCTTTCTTT. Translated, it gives CASSQDRSGHTEAFF.

CDR3 sequence reads: CASSDGHPGNTIYF. CDR3 DNA sequence: TGTGCCAGCAGTGATGGGCACCCTGGAAACACCATATATTTT. The J gene is TRBJ1-3, the V gene TRBV6-1; D gene unclear. Trimming shortened V by 3 bases and J by 2 bases, and 8 bases separated the two germline ends. Germline V gene lookup returns CDR1 MNHNS and CDR2 SASEGT. The CDR3 has 14 residues.